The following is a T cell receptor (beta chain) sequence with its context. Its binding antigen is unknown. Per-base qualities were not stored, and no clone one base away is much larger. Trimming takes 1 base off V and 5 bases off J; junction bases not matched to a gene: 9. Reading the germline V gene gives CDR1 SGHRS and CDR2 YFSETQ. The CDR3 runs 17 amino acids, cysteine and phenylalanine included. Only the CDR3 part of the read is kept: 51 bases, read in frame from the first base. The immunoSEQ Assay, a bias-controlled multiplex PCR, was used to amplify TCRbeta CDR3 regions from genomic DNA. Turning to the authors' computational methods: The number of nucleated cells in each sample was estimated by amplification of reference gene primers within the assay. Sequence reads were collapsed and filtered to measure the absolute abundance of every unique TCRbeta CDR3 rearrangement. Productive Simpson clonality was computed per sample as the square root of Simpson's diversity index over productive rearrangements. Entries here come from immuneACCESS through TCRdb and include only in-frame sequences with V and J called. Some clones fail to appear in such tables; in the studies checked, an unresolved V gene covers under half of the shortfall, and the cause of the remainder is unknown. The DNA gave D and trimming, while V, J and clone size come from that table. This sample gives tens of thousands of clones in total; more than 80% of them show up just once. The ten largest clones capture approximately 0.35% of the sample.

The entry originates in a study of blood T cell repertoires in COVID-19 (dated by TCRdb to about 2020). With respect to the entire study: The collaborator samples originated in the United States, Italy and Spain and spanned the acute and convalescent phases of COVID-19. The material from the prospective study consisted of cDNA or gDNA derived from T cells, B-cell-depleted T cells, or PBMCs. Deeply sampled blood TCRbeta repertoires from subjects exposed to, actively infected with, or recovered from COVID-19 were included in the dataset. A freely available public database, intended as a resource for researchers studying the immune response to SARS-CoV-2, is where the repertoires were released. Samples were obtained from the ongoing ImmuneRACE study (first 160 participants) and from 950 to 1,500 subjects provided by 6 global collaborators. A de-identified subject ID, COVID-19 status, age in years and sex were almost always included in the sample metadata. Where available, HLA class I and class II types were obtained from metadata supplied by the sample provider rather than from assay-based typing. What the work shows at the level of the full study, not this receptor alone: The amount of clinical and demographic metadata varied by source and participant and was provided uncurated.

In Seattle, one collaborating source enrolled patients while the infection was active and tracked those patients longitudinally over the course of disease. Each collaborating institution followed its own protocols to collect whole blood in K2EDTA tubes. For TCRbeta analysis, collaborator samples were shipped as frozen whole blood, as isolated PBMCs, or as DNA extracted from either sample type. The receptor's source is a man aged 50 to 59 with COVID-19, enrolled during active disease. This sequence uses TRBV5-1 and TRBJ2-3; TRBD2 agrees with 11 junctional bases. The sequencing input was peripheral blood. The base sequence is TGCGCCAGCAGCTTGATCCTAGCGGGAGGCCGGCGAGATACGCAGTATTTT. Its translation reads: CASSLILAGGRRDTQYF.